This TCR beta chain was captured by sequencing in a study of a mutant IDH1 vaccine in newly diagnosed glioma. The time point is: week 47, end of study. A 20-mer mutant IDH1 peptide at 300 ug was injected subcutaneously with topical imiquimod. The assay was immunoSEQ multiplex PCR, and TCRdb's table has in-frame clones only and misses some. The sample includes about 40,000 clones, less than 85% of them seen just once. In this sample, this clone turned up a few times. The antigen is undetermined. The starting material was PBMCs, obtained from a glioma patient whose treatment included an IDH1 peptide vaccine. The clonotype originates from a man younger than 30 with glioma. Some clones in this sample may be carry-over from other donors' samples.

As DNA, the CDR3 is TGCGCCAGCAGCTTGGCCCAGATGAACACTGAAGCTTTCTTT. Encoded protein: CASSLAQMNTEAFF. The rearrangement uses TRBV5-1 and TRBJ1-1; D gene ambiguous. V was trimmed by 0 bases and J by 0 bases, leaving 6 bases between them. CDR1 and CDR2 (germline): SGHRS, YFSETQ. The CDR3 length is 14 residues.